The sequence of this TCR beta chain was determined in a study of neoadjuvant nivolumab and ipilimumab in lung cancer (TCRdb year 2020). General notes on the study: Intravenous nivolumab was dosed at 3 mg/kg on days 1, 15 and 29, and in the combination arm ipilimumab 1 mg/kg was added on day 1 only. Matched pretherapy and resected tumor pairs were analyzed for seven patients, of whom four received nivolumab and three received nivolumab plus ipilimumab. Of the 40 to 50 patients with operable NSCLC treated in the trial, approximately 23 were randomized to nivolumab monotherapy and 21 to nivolumab plus ipilimumab. The primary trial endpoint was the major pathologic response (MPR) rate in the intention-to-treat population in each study arm. The study compared TCR repertoires in pretherapy (baseline) peripheral blood with TCR repertoires in tumors resected at surgery following neoadjuvant immune checkpoint blockade. Overall study results and their limits: Tumor T-cell richness and clonality rose from pretherapy to surgery in three of three dual-therapy tumors but in only two of four nivolumab-treated tumors. A small number of samples underwent TCR sequencing. Compared with tumor-adjacent uninvolved lung, resected tumors had greater TCR richness and clonality, and increases showed up in more of the dual-therapy-treated tumors. Richness in tumors resected after neoadjuvant therapy showed a positive correlation with pretherapy blood TCR richness (Spearman R ~ 0.86). No significant correlation was found between TCR clonality and pathologic tumor regression, and only one major-pathologic-response sample was available for the clonality analysis.

The time point label corresponds to: pretherapy, before neoadjuvant immune checkpoint inhibitors. The samples were obtained from NEOSTAR, a phase 2 randomized trial that tested neoadjuvant nivolumab or nivolumab plus ipilimumab, followed by surgery, in operable NSCLC. This clone was recorded only once. There is no known antigen for this receptor. The input lacks base qualities; no much larger clone sits a single base away. The library was obtained by the immunoSEQ multiplex PCR assay. The paper's data handling went like this. Richness and clonality were used to summarize the repertoires, and clones that significantly expanded or contracted between pre- and post-therapy samples were identified. TCRdb holds this immuneACCESS table with in-frame rearrangements only. Some clones are missing; in checked studies, unresolved V genes explain under half, and the rest has no known cause. That table is the source of V, J and clone size, and D and trimming were worked out from the DNA. This sample holds around 30,000 clones; around 80% were observed only once. 5% to 7% of the sample comes from the top ten.

Relative to germline, V is 0 bases shorter and J is 1 base shorter, with 10 bases between their ends. The germline V gene supplies CDR1 SGHRS and CDR2 YFSETQ. The CDR3 has 15 amino acids, counting the end cysteine and phenylalanine. Solely the CDR3 DNA is kept, with 45 bases framed from the first base. The sample was peripheral blood, taken before neoadjuvant nivolumab, alone or with ipilimumab. The chain is encoded by TRBV5-1 joined to TRBJ2-5; no D segment can be confidently identified. This receptor was taken from an adult with non-small cell lung cancer. The CDR3 protein is CASSLEGRIQETQYF. In nucleotides, the sequence is TGCGCCAGCAGCTTGGAAGGACGGATCCAAGAGACCCAGTACTTC.